This T cell receptor (beta chain) was obtained from a study of regulatory T cells in long-lasting Graves disease. CDR3 regions were amplified by Arm-PCR using iRepertoire HTBI primers to build TCR beta libraries. MiXCR, run by TCRdb on the multiplex PCR reads, gives a single entry per CDR3 protein. The sample includes about 530,000 distinct CDR3 sequences, approximately 16% of them seen just once. Germline V gene sequence: CDR1 SGHAT, CDR2 FQNNGV. CDR3 size: 15 residues. Trimming took 4 bases from V and 5 from J, leaving 14 bases between them. Ten or more counts support this clonotype. Documented time point: newly diagnosed GD, antithyroid drugs for less than 3 months. Following extraction of RNA from PBMCs, that RNA was used to make the TCR library. This sample also belongs to another study, concerning T cells in Graves' hyperthyroidism and ophthalmopathy.

The chain is built from TRBV11-2 and TRBJ2-2; perhaps D is TRBD1 or TRBD2 (6 bases each). The TCR originated in a woman aged 40 to 65 with Graves disease. This sample comprised peripheral blood mononuclear cells (PBMCs), obtained at new diagnosis, from a patient treated with antithyroid drugs. CDR3 coding DNA: TGTGCCAGCAGCTCCAGACAGGAGGGGACCGGGGAGCTGTTTTTT. The encoded protein is CASSSRQEGTGELFF. The full variable domain, in which reference TRBV11-2 and TRBJ2-2 provide the parts outside the CDR3, is EAGVAQSPRYKIIEKRQSVAFWCNPISGHATLYWYQQILGQGPKLLIQFQNNGVVDDSQLPKDRFSAERLKGVDSTLKIQPAKLEDSAVYLCASSSRQEGTGELFFGEGSRLTVL.